Sequencing of this T cell receptor (beta chain) was carried out in a study of cytomegalovirus exposure and HLA in healthy donors (dated by TCRdb to 2017 to 2019). Concerning the study at large: An earlier analysis of about 560 of the donors reported about 300 Gb of sequence data and about 120 million unique TCR beta sequences obtained from some 200 million T cells. In a later genetic analysis, genome-wide SNP genotypes for about three fifths of the roughly 670 donors were used, and that subset was treated as a discovery cohort. The study was designed to test whether signatures of past pathogen exposure could be identified by cataloging public T cell receptors. To study patterns of TCR occurrence, a later analysis re-analyzed previously published TCR beta repertoires from 550 to 800 donors and added high-resolution HLA genotyping. To decide whether each TCR beta V gene segment behaved as functional or pseudogenic, an earlier analysis of some 540 of the donors relied on high-throughput TCR beta sequencing. The study profiled the T cell repertoires of 666 subjects by immunosequencing and related them to cytomegalovirus serostatus. The study combined high-throughput TCR immunosequencing, statistical association of individual TCRs with disease status, and machine learning to predict cytomegalovirus infection status. Donor age, sex, ethnicity and CMV serostatus were compiled alongside the repertoire data. HLA typing covered class I and class II loci at four-digit resolution. The number of donors typed differed by locus, with 629-630 for A, B, C, DRB1 and DQB1, around 560 for DQA1, 606 for DPA1, and 400 to 490 for DPB1. All discovery cohort repertoires had been generated on a single sequencing platform. Roughly 5 DR-DQ haplotypes were handled as single units for association and clustering, since linkage in the cohort was strong. Rather than drawing on any new phenotypic data, the later analysis identified candidate immune exposures from TCR beta sequences and the way those sequences occurred across donors. On average, 235,054 unique TCR beta nucleotide sequences were sequenced per donor among some 420 genotyped donors of the cohort, with around 19% of those sequences being non-productive. A separate validation cohort of approximately 130 different subjects was used in addition to the roughly 700-subject first cohort. Roughly 300 gigabases of sequencing data and approximately 92 million unique TCR sequences made up an early release that covered about 640 HLA-typed donors. Among the roughly 370 genotyped donors, about 85% belonged to the genetic ancestry cluster associated with self-reported Caucasian donors. Study-wide conclusions, independent of this receptor: In a later analysis, some 18,000 TCR beta sequences were associated with specific HLA alleles at a false discovery rate of 0.05. A later analysis found that HLA-associated TCR beta chains were more clonally expanded and had lower generation probabilities than equally common non-associated chains. Compared with the 666-donor mean, donors in an Asian-associated ancestry cluster had fewer N-insertions in productive TCRs, according to a later genetic analysis. Across donors, most TCR sequences were observed very rarely, whereas some public TCRs were present in many individuals. According to the authors, the approach could potentially be generalized to other disease states and immunological phenotypes. Three of the identified cytomegalovirus-associated TCR beta chains were confirmed in vitro to be specific for cytomegalovirus antigens. In an earlier analysis of more than 450 of the donors, most TCR beta V segments were observed in productive rearrangements about 87% or about 30% of the time, broadly matching IMGT annotations. When HLA alleles, especially DR and DQ, strongly co-occurred, attributing TCR associations to individual alleles was difficult. The sequencing pipeline was judged likely to have produced a cluster of highly shared sequence variants as a technical artifact. The study gave a list of about 150 TCR beta chains associated with cytomegalovirus. Immune exposure information for the cohort was limited to CMV serostatus. A further reported finding was that TCR beta sequences accurately predicted the HLA-A and HLA-B alleles for most subjects in the first cohort. An association between a missense DCLRE1C variant and V-gene and J-gene trimming of TCR beta chains was found in a later genetic analysis and replicated in an independent cohort. HLA typing was unavailable for some donors at each locus, so association tests used only the typed subset. Only TCR beta chains were sequenced in this cohort, and the absence of alpha or paired-chain data limited detectable features. A later analysis found that TCR association rates varied across HLA loci, with DRB1 alleles showing the most associated TCRs and HLA-C alleles the fewest. Roughly uniform sequencing depth across donors was assumed in presence/absence analyses, although this assumption may not hold. The earlier analysis of 587 of the donors excluded roughly 17 rarely observed V segments, including chromosome 9 orphons, because counts were too low. Linkage disequilibrium might explain the correlated functional status among segregating V segments, but an unknown experimental factor could not be excluded. Because the 87-base-pair reads could not distinguish some IMGT-functional V segments, including TRBV6-2 and TRBV6-3, those segments were excluded. The classifier was reported to diagnose cytomegalovirus status with high specificity and sensitivity in both the original cohort and the validation cohort. A later analysis reported that several top co-occurrence clusters appeared linked to parvovirus B19, influenza, CMV and Epstein-Barr virus. According to a later analysis, most CMV-associated TCR beta chains appeared to be HLA-restricted, and the HLA associations seemed to be driven largely by CMV exposure.

Spanning cysteine to phenylalanine, the CDR3 consists of 16 amino acids. The sequence is cut down to CDR3 DNA, 48 bases in frame from base 1. Relative to germline, V is missing 2 bases and J is missing 1 base, with 6 bases of the junction outside any gene match. Taken from the germline V gene, the CDR1 and CDR2 loops are SGHVS and FQNEAQ. In total, fewer than 750 healthy bone marrow donors made up the cohort. All cohort members were sampled while nominally healthy, although unrecorded immune exposures were likely present. The donor was CMV seronegative and was included in the group of over 300 seronegative cohort members. A peripheral blood sample was provided by each donor, and peripheral blood mononuclear cells were used for TCR beta sequencing. Genomic DNA extraction from the blood cell samples was performed with the Qiagen DNeasy Blood Extraction Kit. As for this clone: What this receptor recognizes is not known. The input lacks base qualities; no much larger clone sits a single base away.

The method behind the library was the immunoSEQ multiplex PCR assay. For the multiplex PCR, a mixture combining 60 forward primers for TCR Vbeta segments and 13 reverse primers for TCR Jbeta segments was used. Amplification of the CDR3 region of rearranged TCR beta genes was performed with a multiplex PCR assay on genomic DNA. The amplified TCR beta libraries were sequenced on the Illumina HiSeq System as 87-base-pair reads. The original pipeline was this. In a later analysis, some 80 million unique TCR beta chains were counted across the approximately 620 repertoires, and roughly 10 million of these chains were shared by at least two donors. A nearest-neighbor algorithm error-corrected the raw reads and collapsed the reads into unique sequences, merging closely related sequences to remove PCR and sequencing errors. CDR3 sequences were aligned to IMGT reference sequences to assign V, D and J gene segments. For a sequence to be retained, a match of at least six nucleotides to both a V gene segment and a J gene segment was required. Rearrangements were called productive when the CDR3 lacked stop codons and stayed in frame with V and J; all others were non-productive. Following IMGT convention, CDR3 was defined as the stretch from the second conserved V-encoded cysteine up to the conserved J-encoded phenylalanine. In an earlier analysis of just under 600 of the donors, sequences lacking an unambiguous match to a single V gene segment were excluded. In an earlier analysis of approximately 590 of the donors, a V segment was called functional when productive rearrangements were above 56.7%, and segregating when the standard deviation between donors exceeded 5%. A statistical classification framework was built to diagnose cytomegalovirus status from the catalog of TCR beta chain sequences. In a later analysis, V and J genes were assigned by comparing TCR nucleotide sequences against IMGT/GENE-DB human TR gene sequences. In a later analysis, CDR3 sequences and most-parsimonious VDJ recombination scenarios were assigned using the TCRdist pipeline. A later analysis defined each TCR beta chain by its CDR3 amino acid sequence plus V-gene family, and excluded reads lacking a unique V-gene family. As a way to deal with suspected cross-contamination and a sequencing artifact, a later analysis dropped approximately 570 nucleotide sequences that were highly shared and had low generation probability. In a later analysis, a clonal expansion index for each public chain was calculated from normalized within-repertoire ranks of inferred template counts. A later analysis computed generation probabilities with a VDJ recombination model fitted to out-of-frame rearrangements, and checked the results against IGoR. In a later analysis, TCR-TCR, TCR-HLA and TCR-CMV co-occurrence was scored with hypergeometric tests, and a repertoire-size bias correction was applied to TCR pairs. In a later analysis, false discovery rates were estimated by permuting HLA or CMV assignments 20 times. A later analysis grouped co-occurring TCRs with DBSCAN, adding TCRdist sequence similarity when clustering within HLA-allele-positive subsets. For co-occurrence clustering, repertoires with fewer than 30,000 or more than 120,000 public chains were excluded, along with five repertoires with anomalous nucleotide sharing. In its TCRdb copy, this immuneACCESS table keeps in-frame sequences only and misses some clones. Where compared with another copy, unresolved V genes explain less than half of these, and the others have no known cause. Clone size and V and J calls were adopted from that table, with D and trimming inferred from the DNA. This sample holds some 150,000 clones; roughly 78% were observed only once. The ten largest make up 2% to 2.5% of the sample.

This chain is built from TRBV7-8 and TRBJ2-7; TRBD1 fits 9 bases in the junction. The TCR was taken from a middle-aged man in good health and CMV-seronegative. Material for sequencing was PBMCs. The CDR3 here reads CASSLNSGTGSYEQYF. The DNA sequence is as follows: TGTGCCAGCAGCTTAAATTCCGGGACAGGGTCCTACGAGCAGTACTTC.